The clone carrying this TCR beta chain showed up just a few times. Its antigen remains unknown. PCR was performed a second time for about 6 to 12 cycles using a sample-barcoded 5' primer and a J-beta primer mix. Each CDR3 protein gets one entry after TCRdb re-called the 5' RACE reads with MiXCR. Of about 1.4 million distinct CDR3 sequences in the sample, roughly 59% were seen once. The CDR3 is 15 amino acids. From germline, CDR1 is MNHEY and CDR2 SVGEGT. The V end was cut by 5 bases, the J end by 4 bases, with 16 bases between. These data originate in a study of blood T cells in healthy people across ages. Background on the study: In model experiments, template switching was able to capture about one barcoded beta molecule for every two T cells that were present.

Total RNA extraction produced at least 5 micrograms (per sample) for the study. General observations from the study: Age showed a roughly linear inverse relationship with TCR beta diversity per million T cells. Versus aged donors, long-lived donors had higher diversity and more naive CD4+ cells.

This TCR derives from a young man in good health. Sequences were obtained from blood. V is TRBV6-2 or TRBV6-3 and J is TRBJ2-3; perhaps TRBD1 as D (6 bases). CDR3 region: CASSQQGRQADTQYF. The CDR3 region has the DNA TGTGCCAGCAGTCAACAGGGAAGGCAGGCAGATACGCAGTATTTT.